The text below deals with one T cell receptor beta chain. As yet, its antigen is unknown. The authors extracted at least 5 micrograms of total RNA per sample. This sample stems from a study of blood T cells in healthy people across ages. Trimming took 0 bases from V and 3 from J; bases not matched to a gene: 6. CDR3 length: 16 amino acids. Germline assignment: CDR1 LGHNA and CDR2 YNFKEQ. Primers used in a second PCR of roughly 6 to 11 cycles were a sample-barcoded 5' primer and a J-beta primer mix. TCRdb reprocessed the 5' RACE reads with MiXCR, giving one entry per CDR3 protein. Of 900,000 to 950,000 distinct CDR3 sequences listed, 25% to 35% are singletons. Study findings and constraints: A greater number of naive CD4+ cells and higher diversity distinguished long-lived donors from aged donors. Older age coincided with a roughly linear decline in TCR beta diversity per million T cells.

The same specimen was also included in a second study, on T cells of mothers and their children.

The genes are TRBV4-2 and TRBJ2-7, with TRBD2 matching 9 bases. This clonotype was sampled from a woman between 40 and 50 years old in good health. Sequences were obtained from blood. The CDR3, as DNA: TGTGCCAGCAGCCAAGATAGGGGACTAGCAGGCTACGAGCAGTACTTC. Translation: CASSQDRGLAGYEQYF.